The clone carrying this T cell receptor beta chain was found a few times. This sample stems from a study of T-cell reconstitution after alpha-beta-depleted transplantation in children. CDR3 size: 14 residues. The V and J ends lost 6 bases and 4 bases respectively, with 12 bases between them. Researchers prepared the TCRbeta library using unique molecular identifiers, the study reports. TCRdb re-analysed the PCR reads in MiXCR, keeping a single row per CDR3 protein. This table holds some 220,000 distinct CDR3 sequences, roughly 9% found once. The chain joins TRBV12-3 or TRBV12-4 to TRBJ2-2; possibly TRBD1 or TRBD2 for D (5 bases each). The source of this sequence is a human donor who donated a stem cell graft to a child with acute lymphoblastic leukemia. The sample consisted of PBMCs from the stem cell graft donor, taken from the stem cell graft. CDR3 sequence (DNA): TGTGCCAGCAGCCTCCGGGACCTCACCGGGGAGCTGTTTTTT. Its translation is CASSLRDLTGELFF.